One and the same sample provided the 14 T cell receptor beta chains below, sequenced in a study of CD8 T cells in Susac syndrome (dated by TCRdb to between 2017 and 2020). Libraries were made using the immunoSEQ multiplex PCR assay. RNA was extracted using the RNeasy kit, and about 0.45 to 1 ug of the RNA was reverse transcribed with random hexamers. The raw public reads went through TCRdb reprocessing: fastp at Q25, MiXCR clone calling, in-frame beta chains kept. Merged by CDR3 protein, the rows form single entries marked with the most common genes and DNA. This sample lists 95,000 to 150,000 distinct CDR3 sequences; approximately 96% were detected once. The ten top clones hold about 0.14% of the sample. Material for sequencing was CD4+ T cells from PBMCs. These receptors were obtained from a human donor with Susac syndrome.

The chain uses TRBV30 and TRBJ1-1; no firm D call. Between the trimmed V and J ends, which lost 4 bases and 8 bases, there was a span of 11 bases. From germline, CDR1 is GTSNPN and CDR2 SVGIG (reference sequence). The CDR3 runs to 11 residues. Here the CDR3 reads CAWNGGQEAFF. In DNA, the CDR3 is TGTGCCTGGAACGGCGGGCAGGAAGCTTTCTTT.

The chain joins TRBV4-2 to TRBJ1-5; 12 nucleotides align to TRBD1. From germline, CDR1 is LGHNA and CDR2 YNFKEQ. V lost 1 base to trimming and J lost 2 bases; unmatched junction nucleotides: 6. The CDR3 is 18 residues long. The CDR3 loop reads CASSQGQGTGGGNQPQHF. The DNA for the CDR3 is TGTGCCAGCAGCCAAGGTCAAGGGACAGGGGGCGGCAATCAGCCCCAGCATTTT.

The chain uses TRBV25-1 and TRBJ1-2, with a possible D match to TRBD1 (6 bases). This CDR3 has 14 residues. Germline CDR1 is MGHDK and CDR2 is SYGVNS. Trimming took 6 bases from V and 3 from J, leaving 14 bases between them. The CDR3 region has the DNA TGTGCCAGCAGGAAAGACGGGGGCGACTATGGCTACACCTTC. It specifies CASRKDGGDYGYTF.

CDR3 protein: CAWSRPQTGQGTGELFF. CDR3 DNA sequence: TGTGCCTGGAGTAGACCCCAGACGGGACAGGGGACCGGGGAGCTGTTTTTT. V gene TRBV30 combines with J gene TRBJ2-2, with TRBD1 matching 10 bases. The CDR3 has 17 residues. J was trimmed by 5 bases and V by 2 bases; bases with no gene match: 11. Germline loops: CDR1 GTSNPN, CDR2 SVGIG (reference sequence).

CDR3 in amino acids: CASSEASSYNEQFF. The CDR3 nucleotides are TGTGCCAGCAGTGAAGCGAGCTCCTACAATGAGCAGTTCTTC. The chain uses TRBV25-1 and TRBJ2-1; D call uncertain. The length of the CDR3 is 14 residues. The germline V and J ends were trimmed by 2 bases and 0 bases, with 5 bases remaining between them. From germline, CDR1 is MGHDK and CDR2 SYGVNS. Complete variable domain (other parts from reference TRBV25-1 and TRBJ2-1): EADIYQTPRYLVIGTGKKITLECSQTMGHDKMYWYQQDPGMELHLIHYSYGVNSTEKGDLSSESTVSRIRTEHFPLTLESARPSHTSQYLCASSEASSYNEQFFGPGTRLTVL.

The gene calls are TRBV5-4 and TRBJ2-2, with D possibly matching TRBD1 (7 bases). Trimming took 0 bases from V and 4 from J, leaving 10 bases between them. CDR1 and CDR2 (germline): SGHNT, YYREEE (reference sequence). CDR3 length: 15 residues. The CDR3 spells CASSLGQGGTGELFF. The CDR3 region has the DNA TGTGCCAGCAGCTTGGGACAGGGAGGCACCGGGGAGCTGTTTTTT.

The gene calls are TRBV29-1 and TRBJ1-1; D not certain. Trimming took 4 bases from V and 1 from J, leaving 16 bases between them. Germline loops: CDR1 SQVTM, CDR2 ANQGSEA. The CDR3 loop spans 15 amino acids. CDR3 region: CSVAYRSRTNTEAFF. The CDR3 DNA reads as TGCAGCGTTGCTTACCGCTCGCGGACGAACACTGAAGCTTTCTTT.

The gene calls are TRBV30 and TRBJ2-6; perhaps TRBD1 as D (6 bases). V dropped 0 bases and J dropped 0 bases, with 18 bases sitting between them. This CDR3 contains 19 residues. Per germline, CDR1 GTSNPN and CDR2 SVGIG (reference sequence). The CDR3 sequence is CAWSVLRTAPSSGANVLTF. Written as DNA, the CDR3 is TGTGCCTGGAGTGTACTTAGGACAGCACCAAGCTCTGGGGCCAACGTCCTGACTTTC.

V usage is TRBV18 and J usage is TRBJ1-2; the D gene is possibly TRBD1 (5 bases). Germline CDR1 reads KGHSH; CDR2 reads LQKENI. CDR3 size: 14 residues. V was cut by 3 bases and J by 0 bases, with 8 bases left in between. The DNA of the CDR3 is TGTGCCAGCTCACCCGGGGGATCTAACTATGGCTACACCTTC. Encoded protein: CASSPGGSNYGYTF.

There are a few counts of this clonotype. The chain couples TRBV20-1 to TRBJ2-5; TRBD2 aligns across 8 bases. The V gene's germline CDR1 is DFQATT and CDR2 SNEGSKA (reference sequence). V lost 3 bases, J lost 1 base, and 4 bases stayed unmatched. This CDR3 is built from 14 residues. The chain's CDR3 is CSASLAGAQETQYF. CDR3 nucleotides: TGCAGTGCTAGTCTAGCGGGCGCCCAAGAGACCCAGTACTTC.

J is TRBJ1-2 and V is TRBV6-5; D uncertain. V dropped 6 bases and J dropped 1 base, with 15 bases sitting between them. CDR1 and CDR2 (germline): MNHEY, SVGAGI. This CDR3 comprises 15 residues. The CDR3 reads CASSGVGGNNYGYTF. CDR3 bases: TGTGCCAGCAGCGGCGTTGGAGGGAATAACTATGGCTACACCTTC.

The CDR3 spells CASNSPEGTRAFF. In DNA form, the CDR3 reads TGTGCCAGCAACTCCCCCGAGGGAACCCGAGCTTTCTTT. This chain connects TRBV28 to TRBJ1-1; D gene ambiguous. This CDR3 has 13 amino acids. V was shortened by 7 bases and J by 10 bases, with 19 bases between the two germline ends. CDR1 is MDHEN and CDR2 is SYDVKM in the germline V gene.

The CDR3 protein is CSARDSAVQETQYF. In DNA form, the CDR3 reads TGCAGTGCTAGAGATTCGGCGGTCCAAGAGACCCAGTACTTC. The chain has TRBV20-1 and TRBJ2-5; D call uncertain. The ends were cut back, 0 bases at V and 1 base at J, with 9 bases in the middle. Germline-derived CDR1 and CDR2 are DFQATT and SNEGSKA (reference sequence). The CDR3 is 14 amino acids.

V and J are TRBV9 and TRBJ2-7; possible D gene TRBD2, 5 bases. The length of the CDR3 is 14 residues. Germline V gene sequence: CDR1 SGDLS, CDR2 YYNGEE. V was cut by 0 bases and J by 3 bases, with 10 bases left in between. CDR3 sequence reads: CASSVEEDFYEQYF. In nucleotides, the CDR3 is TGTGCCAGCAGCGTAGAGGAGGACTTCTACGAGCAGTACTTC.